This entry lists 17 T cell receptor beta chains sequenced from one sample in a study of blood T cells in healthy people across ages. A second roughly 6 to 11 cycle PCR used barcoded and J-beta primers. One entry per CDR3 protein, called by TCRdb with MiXCR from the 5' RACE reads. The sample carries nearly 1 million distinct CDR3 sequences, roughly half recorded once. Sequenced: blood. These receptors were collected from a woman aged 60 to 75 in good health.

The chain uses TRBV10-3 and TRBJ2-3; D remains unclear. Germline V gene sequence: CDR1 ENHRY, CDR2 SYGVKD. The CDR3 covers 15 residues. Trimming shortened V by 6 bases and J by 4 bases, and 17 bases separated the two germline ends. CDR3 DNA: TGTGCCATCAGCCTAGATGCCGGGCCCGCAGATACGCAGTATTTT. Its protein is CAISLDAGPADTQYF.

This clonotype was observed a few times. The rearrangement links TRBV27 to TRBJ2-5, with 7 bases that match TRBD1. J was trimmed by 5 bases and V by 5 bases; bases with no gene match: 11. CDR1 is MNHEY, CDR2 SMNVEV, per germline (reference sequence). There are 15 residues in the CDR3. CDR3 sequence (DNA): TGTGCCAGCAGTCCTGGGACAGCCAAGTGGGAGACCCAGTACTTC. It yields the protein CASSPGTAKWETQYF.

The genes are TRBV20-1 and TRBJ2-7, with D maybe TRBD2 (6 bases). Trimming left V 6 bases short and J 5 bases short, with 26 bases between. Per germline, CDR1 DFQATT and CDR2 SNEGSKA (reference sequence). The CDR3 length is 16 residues. CDR3 DNA sequence: TGCAGTGCGGGTTCCTGGGGTGTTGAGGGGAGGAACGAGCAGTACTTC. Protein sequence: CSAGSWGVEGRNEQYF.

A word on this clonotype: At one end the junction does not follow the germline gene, possibly because of a read error. This chain joins TRBV9 and TRBJ2-5; the match to TRBD2 covers 10 bases. The end of the DNA aligns better with TRBJ2-7, so the J call may be wrong. This CDR3 contains 15 residues. CDR1 and CDR2 from the germline V gene are SGDLS and YYNGEE. CDR3 sequence: CACSVGLAVDYEQYF. CDR3 nucleotides: TGTGCCTGCAGCGTAGGACTAGCGGTTGATTACGAGCAGTACTTC.

This chain uses TRBV30 with TRBJ1-1, with TRBD1 matching 8 bases. CDR1 and CDR2 (germline): GTSNPN, SVGIG (reference sequence). The CDR3 runs 14 residues. J was trimmed by 3 bases and V by 6 bases; bases with no gene match: 9. This chain's CDR3 is CACVTGDRDTEAFF. DNA for the CDR3: TGTGCCTGTGTGACAGGGGATCGGGACACTGAAGCTTTCTTT.

This rearrangement joins TRBV4-3 to TRBJ2-4, with D perhaps matching TRBD2 (5 bases). Germline V gene data show CDR1 as LGHNA and CDR2 as YSLEER. V was pared by 0 bases and J by 13 bases, with 19 bases between. CDR3 size: 15 residues. In nucleotides, the CDR3 is TGCGCCAGCAGCCAAGAAACCCTAGCATACAATGAGCAGTACTTC. Translating it yields CASSQETLAYNEQYF.

J is TRBJ2-3 and V is TRBV18; D gene uncertain. Per germline, CDR1 KGHSH and CDR2 LQKENI. Trimming stripped 4 bases from V and 2 bases from J, with 10 bases between. This CDR3 spans 14 amino acids. The CDR3 coding sequence is TGTGCCAGCTCACGAGGAGCTTCCACAGATACGCAGTATTTT. It encodes CASSRGASTDTQYF.

The chain has TRBV20-1 and TRBJ2-7, with D perhaps TRBD2 (6 bases). The J call may not be correct, given that the DNA end is closer to TRBJ2-5. The CDR3 has 15 residues. Germline V CDR1 and CDR2: DFQATT, SNEGSKA (reference sequence). In nucleotides, the CDR3 is TGCAGTGCTAGAGATCTGAAGGAGGGCGGGGAGACCCAGTACTTC. Its translation: CSARDLKEGGETQYF.

This clonotype was counted only a few times. V and J are TRBV27 and TRBJ2-3; 9 nucleotides agree with TRBD1. The V gene end was trimmed by 7 bases and the J gene end by 4 bases; junction bases not matched to a gene: 3. CDR3 size: 13 residues. CDR1 MNHEY and CDR2 SMNVEV come from the germline V gene (reference sequence). The chain's CDR3 is CASKTGGSDTQYF. CDR3 bases: TGTGCCAGCAAAACAGGGGGCTCAGATACGCAGTATTTT.

The genes are TRBV12-3 or TRBV12-4 and TRBJ2-1; TRBD1 agrees at 8 bases. V lost 6 bases, J lost 9 bases, and 10 bases stayed unmatched. The CDR3 consists of 14 residues. CDR3 sequence reads: CASSLGQGYAEQFF. CDR3 nucleotide sequence: TGTGCCAGCAGCCTCGGACAGGGATATGCTGAGCAGTTCTTC.

The chain recombines TRBV6-5 with TRBJ2-3; 9 bases agree with TRBD1. The germline CDR1 and CDR2 sequences are MNHEY and SVGAGI. Trimming took 6 bases from V and 1 from J; bases not matched to a gene: 8. This CDR3 is built from 16 residues. As DNA, the CDR3 is TGTGCCAGCAGGGGAGGGACAGGGAGAGGCACAGATACGCAGTATTTT. This sequence encodes CASRGGTGRGTDTQYF.

In the case of this clonotype: Mismatch with germline at one junction end may stem from a read error. This chain connects TRBV4-3 to TRBJ1-2; D remains ambiguous. Germline lookup yields CDR1 LGHNA and CDR2 YSLEER. This CDR3 is 15 amino acids long. The CDR3 region has the DNA TGCGCCAGCAGCCAAGAAGGAGGGCGGCTGTATGGCCACACCTTC. Translated, it gives CASSQEGGRLYGHTF.

This sequence joins TRBV5-1 and TRBJ2-3, with 8 bases identical to TRBD1. CDR1 is SGHRS and CDR2 is YFSETQ in the germline V gene. The V and J ends lost 3 bases and 4 bases, in that order; junction bases with no gene match: 4. The length of the CDR3 is 14 residues. The CDR3 protein is CASSWGQAADTQYF. CDR3 nucleotide sequence: TGCGCCAGCAGCTGGGGACAGGCGGCAGATACGCAGTATTTT. Variable domain in full (rest from reference TRBV5-1 and TRBJ2-3): KAGVTQTPRYLIKTRGQQVTLSCSPISGHRSVSWYQQTPGQGLQFLFEYFSETQRNKGNFPGRFSGRQFSNSRSEMNVSTLELGDSALYLCASSWGQAADTQYFGPGTRLTVL.

V and J are TRBV20-1 and TRBJ2-5; 11 nucleotides match TRBD1. The end of the DNA fits TRBJ2-7 better, so the J call may be wrong. The CDR3 length is 13 residues. Per the germline V gene, CDR1 is DFQATT and CDR2 is SNEGSKA (reference sequence). The CDR3 DNA sequence: TGCAGTGCTCTCGGACAGGGGGCGGTCGAGCAGTACTTC. It is translated as CSALGQGAVEQYF.

This chain connects TRBV7-9 to TRBJ2-1; the match to TRBD2 covers 7 bases. Germline CDR1 is SEHNR and CDR2 is FQNEAQ (reference sequence). This CDR3 region has 15 residues. The junction had 6 bases not matched to a gene; V was cut back by 5 bases and J by 2 bases. The CDR3 region has the DNA TGTGCCAGCAGCCAACTTGGGGGGGCCTACAATGAGCAGTTCTTC. Translated: CASSQLGGAYNEQFF. The full variable domain, with the rest looked up from reference TRBV7-9 and TRBJ2-1, is DTGVSQNPRHKITKRGQNVTFRCDPISEHNRLYWYRQTLGQGPEFLTYFQNEAQLEKSRLLSDRFSAERPKGSFSTLEIQRTEQGDSAMYLCASSQLGGAYNEQFFGPGTRLTVL.

The chain has TRBV12-3 or TRBV12-4 and TRBJ2-1, with D possibly matching TRBD2 (5 bases). Trimming shortened V by 4 bases and J by 8 bases, and 9 bases separated the two germline ends. This CDR3 region has 12 residues. The CDR3 is CASSSGVDEQFF. Here the CDR3 DNA reads TGTGCCAGCAGTTCCGGGGTCGATGAGCAGTTCTTC.

This clonotype was found a few times. This chain connects TRBV20-1 to TRBJ2-2, with D possibly matching TRBD2 (7 bases). The germline V and J ends were trimmed by 1 base and 0 bases, with 18 bases remaining between them. CDR3 length: 18 residues. Germline CDR1 DFQATT, CDR2 SNEGSKA (reference sequence). This CDR3 is CSARGGGRTLANTGELFF. DNA of the CDR3: TGCAGTGCTAGAGGGGGGGGCAGGACCCTCGCGAACACCGGGGAGCTGTTTTTT.